The rows below give T cell receptor beta chains drawn from one sample of a study of T cells in localized non-small cell lung cancer. The data were produced by immunoSEQ multiplex PCR, yet TCRdb's version contains in-frame clones alone and is incomplete. This table holds around 1,700 clones, approximately 35% found once. The sequences come from lung tumor tissue, collected before any cancer treatment. These receptors were taken from a female donor older than 55 with stage I lung adenocarcinoma. CDR3s include the opening cysteine and the closing phenylalanine or tryptophan. D genes are given only for firm matches. Only some rows state a clone size, as once, few, many or a class for expanded clones.

CDR3 protein: CASSFVSGGPRDTQYF
CDR3 DNA: TGTGCCAGCAGCTTCGTTTCGGGAGGGCCACGAGATACGCAGTATTTT
V gene: TRBV11-3
clone size: .
CDR3 length: 16
J gene: TRBJ2-3
D gene: TRBD2

CDR3 protein: CASSRTGYEQFF
CDR3 DNA: TGTGCCAGTAGTCGGACAGGGTATGAGCAGTTCTTC
V gene: TRBV19
clone size: .
CDR3 length: 12
J gene: TRBJ2-1
D gene: TRBD1

CDR3 protein: CASRNSGTSLFF
CDR3 DNA: TGTGCCAGCAGGAACTCCGGGACTAGCCTGTTCTTC
V gene: TRBV9
clone size: .
CDR3 length: 12
J gene: TRBJ2-1
D gene: TRBD2

CDR3 protein: CASREGSSGYTF
CDR3 DNA: TGTGCCAGCAGGGAGGGGTCCTCTGGCTACACCTTC
V gene: TRBV9
clone size: .
CDR3 length: 12
J gene: TRBJ1-2
D gene: .

CDR3 protein: CASVRQGNTEAFF
CDR3 DNA: TGTGCCAGCGTACGACAGGGGAACACTGAAGCTTTCTTT
V gene: TRBV6-8
clone size: few
CDR3 length: 13
J gene: TRBJ1-1
D gene: TRBD1

CDR3 protein: CASSYPGQGIHKETQYF
CDR3 DNA: TGTGCCAGCAGTTATCCGGGACAGGGGATACACAAGGAGACCCAGTACTTC
V gene: TRBV6-8
clone size: few
CDR3 length: 17
J gene: TRBJ2-5
D gene: TRBD1

CDR3 protein: CASSPVGQYYEQYF
CDR3 DNA: TGTGCCAGCAGCCCGGTCGGACAATACTACGAGCAGTACTTC
V gene: TRBV11-3
clone size: few
CDR3 length: 14
J gene: TRBJ2-7
D gene: .

CDR3 protein: CASSPPSGQHTYEQYF
CDR3 DNA: TGTGCCAGCTCACCACCGTCCGGACAGCACACCTACGAGCAGTACTTC
V gene: TRBV18
clone size: .
CDR3 length: 16
J gene: TRBJ2-7
D gene: .

CDR3 protein: CATSRDGTGARFGQYF
CDR3 DNA: TGTGCCACCAGCAGAGATGGGACAGGGGCTCGTTTCGGGCAGTACTTC
V gene: TRBV15
clone size: few
CDR3 length: 16
J gene: TRBJ2-7
D gene: TRBD1

CDR3 protein: CASSQVLAGGPSSYNEQFF
CDR3 DNA: TGTGCCAGCAGCCAGGTTCTAGCGGGAGGGCCGAGCTCCTACAATGAGCAGTTCTTC
V gene: TRBV7-5
clone size: .
CDR3 length: 19
J gene: TRBJ2-1
D gene: .

CDR3 protein: CASSLWVTGTGHYEQYF
CDR3 DNA: TGTGCCAGCAGCTTGTGGGTGACCGGGACAGGTCACTACGAGCAGTACTTC
V gene: TRBV7-8
clone size: .
CDR3 length: 17
J gene: TRBJ2-7
D gene: TRBD1

CDR3 protein: CASSDLAGGTDTYTDTQYF
CDR3 DNA: TGTGCCAGCAGTGACTTGGCAGGGGGTACCGACACTTACACAGATACGCAGTATTTT
V gene: TRBV6-8
clone size: .
CDR3 length: 19
J gene: TRBJ2-3
D gene: TRBD1

CDR3 protein: CATSSSRVPGETQYF
CDR3 DNA: TGTGCCACCAGCAGTTCCAGGGTCCCCGGGGAGACCCAGTACTTC
V gene: TRBV15
clone size: .
CDR3 length: 15
J gene: TRBJ2-5
D gene: .

CDR3 protein: CASSPIVRRNEKLFF
CDR3 DNA: TGTGCCAGCAGCCCAATCGTGAGGAGAAATGAAAAACTGTTTTTT
V gene: TRBV6-8
clone size: .
CDR3 length: 15
J gene: TRBJ1-4
D gene: .

CDR3 protein: CAWRTAEGWGELFF
CDR3 DNA: TGTGCCTGGAGGACAGCAGAGGGCTGGGGGGAGCTGTTTTTT
V gene: TRBV30
clone size: once
CDR3 length: 14
J gene: TRBJ2-2
D gene: .

CDR3 protein: CASRTGTLSTEAFF
CDR3 DNA: TGTGCCAGCAGGACCGGGACGCTATCTACTGAAGCTTTCTTT
V gene: TRBV11-3
clone size: .
CDR3 length: 14
J gene: TRBJ1-1
D gene: .

CDR3 protein: CASSPGLSGGELFF
CDR3 DNA: TGTGCCAGCAGCCCGGGACTGAGCGGCGGGGAGCTGTTTTTT
V gene: TRBV11-3
clone size: medium-sized
CDR3 length: 14
J gene: TRBJ2-2
D gene: .

CDR3 protein: CASSVEDRGNTEAFF
CDR3 DNA: TGTGCCAGCAGCGTAGAGGACAGGGGGAACACTGAAGCTTTCTTT
V gene: TRBV9
clone size: .
CDR3 length: 15
J gene: TRBJ1-1
D gene: TRBD1

CDR3 protein: CASSGGWGASYNEQFF
CDR3 DNA: TGTGCCAGCAGTGGTGGTTGGGGGGCATCCTACAATGAGCAGTTCTTC
V gene: TRBV6-8
clone size: few
CDR3 length: 16
J gene: TRBJ2-1
D gene: .

CDR3 protein: CASSLGTFRDGYTF
CDR3 DNA: TGTGCCAGCAGCCTCGGGACATTCCGGGATGGCTACACCTTC
V gene: TRBV14
clone size: few
CDR3 length: 14
J gene: TRBJ1-2
D gene: .

CDR3 protein: CASSGTGIRGTEAFF
CDR3 DNA: TGTGCCAGCAGCGGTACAGGGATTCGGGGCACTGAAGCTTTCTTT
V gene: TRBV9
clone size: few
CDR3 length: 15
J gene: TRBJ1-1
D gene: .

CDR3 protein: CAWSVKGGSETQYF
CDR3 DNA: TGTGCCTGGAGTGTAAAAGGAGGTTCAGAGACCCAGTACTTC
V gene: TRBV30
clone size: few
CDR3 length: 14
J gene: TRBJ2-5
D gene: .

CDR3 protein: CASSPREGSTEAFF
CDR3 DNA: TGTGCCAGCAGCCCCCGGGAGGGGTCCACTGAAGCTTTCTTT
V gene: TRBV9
clone size: few
CDR3 length: 14
J gene: TRBJ1-1
D gene: .

CDR3 protein: CASSNHGPRNTEAFF
CDR3 DNA: TGTGCCAGCTCAAACCACGGCCCAAGGAACACTGAAGCTTTCTTT
V gene: TRBV18
clone size: .
CDR3 length: 15
J gene: TRBJ1-1
D gene: .

CDR3 protein: CASSVGGRDRNYGYTF
CDR3 DNA: TGTGCCAGCAGCGTAGGGGGCCGGGACAGAAACTATGGCTACACCTTC
V gene: TRBV9
clone size: .
CDR3 length: 16
J gene: TRBJ1-2
D gene: TRBD1

CDR3 protein: CASSIDRWKTQYF
CDR3 DNA: TGTGCCAGTAGTATAGATCGTTGGAAGACCCAGTACTTC
V gene: TRBV19
clone size: .
CDR3 length: 13
J gene: TRBJ2-5
D gene: .

CDR3 protein: CASSPRSGKSYEQYF
CDR3 DNA: TGTGCCAGCAGTCCCCGCAGTGGGAAATCTTACGAGCAGTACTTC
V gene: TRBV6-8
clone size: few
CDR3 length: 15
J gene: TRBJ2-7
D gene: .

CDR3 protein: CASSSLKRITNEKLFF
CDR3 DNA: TGTGCCAGTAGTTCCCTCAAACGGATTACTAATGAAAAACTGTTTTTT
V gene: TRBV19
clone size: .
CDR3 length: 16
J gene: TRBJ1-4
D gene: .

CDR3 protein: CASSEAGPRLAGGRNEQFF
CDR3 DNA: TGTGCCAGCAGTGAAGCAGGACCCCGACTAGCGGGAGGTCGCAATGAGCAGTTCTTC
V gene: TRBV9
clone size: few
CDR3 length: 19
J gene: TRBJ2-1
D gene: TRBD2

CDR3 protein: CARSLEAYFMNTEAFF
CDR3 DNA: TGTGCCAGAAGCTTGGAGGCCTACTTTATGAACACTGAAGCTTTCTTT
V gene: TRBV5-3
clone size: .
CDR3 length: 16
J gene: TRBJ1-1
D gene: .

CDR3 protein: CASSELGEYYGYTF
CDR3 DNA: TGTGCCAGCAGTGAATTGGGGGAGTACTATGGCTACACCTTC
V gene: TRBV25-1
clone size: large
CDR3 length: 14
J gene: TRBJ1-2
D gene: .

CDR3 protein: CTSSPTGQGAGGDIQYF
CDR3 DNA: TGTACCAGCAGCCCGACAGGACAGGGGGCTGGGGGGGACATTCAGTACTTC
V gene: TRBV7-5
clone size: .
CDR3 length: 17
J gene: TRBJ2-4
D gene: .

CDR3 protein: CASSPGGGTGSTEAFF
CDR3 DNA: TGTGCCAGCTCCCCCGGGGGCGGGACCGGCAGCACTGAAGCTTTCTTT
V gene: TRBV18
clone size: .
CDR3 length: 16
J gene: TRBJ1-1
D gene: .

CDR3 protein: CASSFSIRGQYF
CDR3 DNA: TGTGCCAGCAGTTTCTCCATCCGCGGGCAGTACTTC
V gene: TRBV9
clone size: .
CDR3 length: 12
J gene: TRBJ2-7
D gene: .

CDR3 protein: CASSYSNVGSGRARVRWEQYF
CDR3 DNA: TGTGCCAGCAGTTACTCGAACGTGGGTAGCGGGAGGGCTAGGGTTCGGTGGGAGCAGTACTTC
V gene: TRBV6-8
clone size: .
CDR3 length: 21
J gene: TRBJ2-7
D gene: TRBD2

CDR3 protein: CASSDAAGGSDTQYF
CDR3 DNA: TGTGCCAGCAGTGACGCAGCGGGGGGCTCAGATACGCAGTATTTT
V gene: TRBV6-8
clone size: .
CDR3 length: 15
J gene: TRBJ2-3
D gene: TRBD2

CDR3 protein: CASSRDRGLYEQYF
CDR3 DNA: TGTGCCAGCAGCCGGGACAGGGGACTCTACGAACAGTACTTC
V gene: TRBV2
clone size: few
CDR3 length: 14
J gene: TRBJ2-7
D gene: TRBD1

CDR3 protein: CASSPRQDNTGELFF
CDR3 DNA: TGTGCCAGCTCACCGAGACAGGATAACACCGGGGAGCTGTTTTTT
V gene: TRBV18
clone size: .
CDR3 length: 15
J gene: TRBJ2-2
D gene: .

CDR3 protein: CASSGTGNSPLHF
CDR3 DNA: TGTGCCAGTAGTGGGACAGGGAATTCACCCCTCCACTTT
V gene: TRBV19
clone size: few
CDR3 length: 13
J gene: TRBJ1-6
D gene: TRBD1